This T cell receptor (beta chain) is from a study of T cells in Graves' hyperthyroidism and ophthalmopathy. Study-wide findings and caveats: The model forecast ophthalmopathy, anticipating it by a median around 6.9 months before onset. Most clonotypes expanded in thyroid above 0.001 were likewise present in blood.

To note about this clonotype: Its target is unknown.

Uncontrolled infection, other autoimmune disease, pregnancy or lactation barred patients from enrollment. The source of the PBMCs was over 8.5 ml of fresh peripheral blood. Amplified TCR beta CDR3 regions came from RNA transcripts. TCR CDR3 regions were first amplified by RT-PCR with HTBI primers. Each CDR3 protein is one row after TCRdb ran MiXCR on the multiplex PCR reads. The sample holds hundreds of thousands of distinct CDR3 sequences, around 21% seen once. The source material was blood. This sequence was found in a man aged 25 to 40 with Graves' ophthalmopathy.

The CDR3: CASSLGGTSGLYEQYF. The CDR3 DNA sequence: TGTGCCAGCAGCTTGGGGGGGACTAGCGGGCTTTACGAGCAGTACTTC. The chain couples TRBV5-4 to TRBJ2-7, with 12 positions matching TRBD2. This CDR3 region has 16 residues. Germline-derived CDR1 and CDR2 are SGHNT and YYREEE (reference sequence). The V segment lost 0 bases and the J segment 4 bases; nucleotides outside the gene matches: 5.